The next 18 T cell receptor beta chains were all read from a single sample in a study of T-cell reconstitution after alpha-beta-depleted transplantation in children. Preparation of the TCRbeta library was carried out with unique molecular identifiers. TCRdb recomputed calls from the PCR reads with MiXCR, one row per CDR3 protein. The sample records 700,000 to 950,000 distinct CDR3 sequences, approximately 15% being singletons. The sample here was PBMCs, mostly from graft donor cells, taken 360 days after TCRalphabeta/CD19-depleted stem cell transplant. The receptor set was obtained from a male patient aged 5 to 17 who had a stem cell transplant for acute lymphoblastic leukemia, so the T cells may come from the graft donor.

The V gene is TRBV14, the J gene TRBJ1-4, with 10 bases that match TRBD1. J was trimmed by 4 bases and V by 7 bases; bases with no gene match: 3. CDR1 SGHDN and CDR2 FVKESK come from the germline V gene. This CDR3 comprises 14 residues. As DNA, the CDR3 is TGTGCCAGCACCCGGGACAGGGGTAATGAAAAACTGTTTTTT. Protein: CASTRDRGNEKLFF. Full variable domain (missing parts from reference TRBV14 and TRBJ1-4): EAGVTQFPSHSVIEKGQTVTLRCDPISGHDNLYWYRRVMGKEIKFLLHFVKESKQDESGMPNNRFLAERTGGTYSTLKVQPAELEDSGVYFCASTRDRGNEKLFFGSGTQLSVL.

There are a few counts of this clonotype. The DNA of the CDR3 is TGTGCCTGGAGTGACCACGTACAGGGGAATGAGCAGTTCTTC. It yields the protein CAWSDHVQGNEQFF. This sequence joins TRBV30 and TRBJ2-1; 7 bases agree with TRBD1. Trimming at V came to 1 base and at J to 7 bases, leaving 7 bases not matched to a gene. Germline lookup yields CDR1 GTSNPN and CDR2 SVGIG (reference sequence). This CDR3 is built from 14 residues.

This clonotype was found a few times. J is TRBJ1-4 and V is TRBV29-1; D perhaps matches TRBD1 (6 bases). The V gene lost 1 base and the J gene lost 0 bases, with 15 bases spanning the gap. CDR1 is SQVTM and CDR2 is ANQGSEA in the germline V gene. This CDR3 contains 17 residues. The CDR3 region is CSVEVSQGSTTNEKLFF. CDR3 in DNA: TGCAGCGTTGAAGTTTCACAGGGATCGACAACTAATGAAAAACTGTTTTTT.

This clonotype was seen repeatedly, ten times or more. The chain combines TRBV7-7 with TRBJ2-7, with TRBD2 identical over 12 bases. This CDR3 is built from 15 residues. CDR1 and CDR2 from the germline V gene are SSHAT and FNYEAQ (reference sequence). Trimming at V came to 7 bases and at J to 5 bases, leaving 9 bases not matched to a gene. CDR3 bases: TGTGCCAGCACCCCCTTGACTAGCGGGAGTCACGAGCAGTACTTC. This encodes CASTPLTSGSHEQYF. Combining the CDR3 with reference TRBV7-7 and TRBJ2-7 gives the whole variable domain GAGVSQSPRYKVTKRGQDVTLRCDPISSHATLYWYQQALGQGPEFLTYFNYEAQPDKSGLPSDRFSAERPEGSISTLTIQRTEQRDSAMYRCASTPLTSGSHEQYFGPGTRLTVT.

A few counts support this clonotype. In DNA, the CDR3 is TGTGCCAGCAGTTACTCGACTCTCCAAGAGACCCAGTACTTC. This encodes CASSYSTLQETQYF. The chain joins TRBV6-5 to TRBJ2-5; D not certain. In germline, CDR1 is MNHEY, CDR2 SVGAGI. V was trimmed by 0 bases and J by 1 base, leaving 6 bases between them. The CDR3 consists of 14 residues.

In its sample, this clonotype was seen once. The V call is TRBV12-3 or TRBV12-4, the J call TRBJ2-3; 8 bases are a match to TRBD2. The CDR3 has 17 residues. Trimming removed 5 bases from V and 4 bases from J; junction bases left unmatched: 14. This chain's CDR3 is CASSPEFSGRRADTQYF. Here the CDR3 DNA reads TGTGCCAGCAGTCCGGAGTTCAGCGGGAGAAGGGCAGATACGCAGTATTTT.

This clonotype showed up just a few times. This rearrangement joins TRBV27 to TRBJ2-5; D may be TRBD2 (6 bases). Trimming left V 6 bases short and J 5 bases short, with 16 bases between. The CDR3 loop spans 14 amino acids. CDR1 is MNHEY, CDR2 SMNVEV, per germline (reference sequence). CDR3 DNA sequence: TGTGCCAGCAGCGACGCCGGGGCGGGGGAGACCCAGTACTTC. It codes for CASSDAGAGETQYF.

The chain has TRBV11-1 and TRBJ2-2, with D possibly matching TRBD1 (6 bases). The germline V gene encodes CDR1 SGHAT and CDR2 FQDESV (reference sequence). There are 18 residues in the CDR3. Trimming cost V 4 bases and J 0 bases, with 18 bases left between them. CDR3 nucleotide sequence: TGTGCCAGCAGCTCTAGAGTTGCCGGGACAACGAACACCGGGGAGCTGTTTTTT. It codes for CASSSRVAGTTNTGELFF.

This clonotype was recorded many times. The rearrangement joins TRBV5-1 to TRBJ2-7, with D possibly being TRBD2 (6 bases). CDR1 is SGHRS and CDR2 is YFSETQ in the germline V gene. The ends were cut back, 0 bases at V and 2 bases at J, with 12 bases in the middle. The CDR3 is made up of 15 amino acids. The CDR3 is CASSLGGLMPYEQYF. The CDR3 DNA sequence: TGCGCCAGCAGCTTGGGGGGACTGATGCCCTACGAGCAGTACTTC.

This clonotype has just a few counts. V is TRBV9 and J is TRBJ2-3; D possibly matches TRBD1 or TRBD2 (5 bases each). The CDR3 has 16 amino acids. The germline V gene encodes CDR1 SGDLS and CDR2 YYNGEE. V lost 1 base and J 6 bases, leaving 18 bases between the germline ends. The CDR3 loop is CASSVLSGRVGDTQYF. The CDR3, as DNA: TGTGCCAGCAGCGTACTAAGCGGCAGGGTGGGTGATACGCAGTATTTT.

This clonotype has just a few counts. This rearrangement joins TRBV20-1 to TRBJ2-5, with a tentative D call TRBD2 (6 bases). Germline values: CDR1 DFQATT, CDR2 SNEGSKA (reference sequence). Trimming pared 6 bases from V and 4 bases from J, leaving 24 bases between. This CDR3 comprises 16 residues. The CDR3 region is CSARSPNSGGGETQYF. CDR3 DNA: TGCAGTGCGAGGAGTCCTAACAGTGGGGGAGGAGAGACCCAGTACTTC.

This clonotype was observed at least ten times. V is TRBV12-3 or TRBV12-4 and J is TRBJ2-1; 11 bases are a match to TRBD1. The CDR3 sequence is 15 residues long. Losses at the gene ends were 4 bases for V and 2 bases for J; bases not matched to a gene: 1. The CDR3 DNA is TGTGCCAGCAGTTGGGGACAGGGGGCCTACAATGAGCAGTTCTTC. Translation: CASSWGQGAYNEQFF.

Remarks on this clonotype: One junction end disagrees with the germline gene, perhaps due to a read error. J is TRBJ2-7 and V is TRBV13, with a weak D call TRBD1 (6 bases). CDR1 is PRHDT, CDR2 FYEKMQ, per germline (reference sequence). The CDR3 is 14 amino acids. As DNA, the CDR3 is TGTGCCAGCAGGTTAGCGTTCAGGGGACACGAGCAGTACTTC. This gives the protein CASRLAFRGHEQYF.

The chain combines TRBV19 with TRBJ2-3, with D possibly called TRBD1 or TRBD2 (5 bases each). CDR3 length equals 13 residues. Germline CDR1 LNHDA, CDR2 SQIVND (reference sequence). V lost 3 bases, J lost 7 bases, and 11 bases lay in between. The CDR3 here is CASSISGTNTQYF. CDR3 in DNA: TGTGCCAGTAGTATCTCTGGGACGAATACGCAGTATTTT.

The chain employs TRBV12-3 or TRBV12-4 and TRBJ2-1; TRBD2 is a possible D gene (6 bases). The CDR3 is 13 residues long. Deletions cut 5 bases from V and 12 bases from J, with 17 bases between. CDR3 protein: CASSPFSGSGQFF. The CDR3 bases are TGTGCCAGCAGTCCGTTTAGCGGTTCAGGGCAGTTCTTC.

This clonotype was seen at least ten times. The V call is TRBV5-6, the J call TRBJ2-1, with a tentative D call TRBD1 (6 bases). V was shortened by 7 bases and J by 8 bases, with 10 bases between the two germline ends. This CDR3 has 11 residues. In germline, CDR1 is SGHDT, CDR2 YYEEEE. CDR3 sequence (DNA): TGTGCCAGCCGGGCAGGGGATGAGCAGTTCTTC. Amino acids: CASRAGDEQFF.

This clonotype occurred a few times. The chain uses TRBV20-1 and TRBJ1-1; D perhaps matches TRBD1 (5 bases). The germline V and J ends were trimmed by 3 bases and 6 bases, with 20 bases remaining between them. Germline assignment: CDR1 DFQATT and CDR2 SNEGSKA (reference sequence). The CDR3 extends over 15 amino acids. The CDR3 DNA is TGCAGTGCTAGCATGGGGGAACCCAATTTGGCTGAAGCTTTCTTT. It specifies CSASMGEPNLAEAFF.

The sample holds a few counts of this clonotype. The chain has TRBV10-2 and TRBJ2-5, with D tentatively TRBD2 (5 bases). V shed 9 bases and J shed 2 bases, with 16 bases lying between them. The CDR3 is 14 amino acids. Germline-derived CDR1 and CDR2 are WSHSY and SAAADI. The CDR3 protein is CASGIAGGQETQYF. The CDR3 nucleotides read TGCGCCAGTGGGATCGCAGGCGGGCAAGAGACCCAGTACTTC.